The 8 T cell receptor beta chains below were found in one sample sequenced in a study of T cell responses to AZD1222 COVID-19 vaccine. Assay: immunoSEQ multiplex PCR; the TCRdb copy retains only in-frame clones and omits some. The data show fewer than 120,000 clones, 70% to 90% seen once. The sample here was peripheral blood, taken on day 0 of AZD1222 vaccination. Receptors originate from an adult in good health.

This clone has just a few counts. This chain uses TRBV11-3 with TRBJ1-1, with D unresolved. Per the germline V gene, CDR1 is SGHNT and CDR2 is YENEEA. Trimming stripped 2 bases from V and 5 bases from J, with 9 bases between. This CDR3 is built from 13 residues. CDR3 bases: TGTGCCAGCAGCTTATCGGGGAGGACTGAAGCTTTCTTT. Translated, it gives CASSLSGRTEAFF. Drawing the rest from reference TRBV11-3 and TRBJ1-1, the complete variable domain is EAGVVQSPRYKIIEKKQPVAFWCNPISGHNTLYWYLQNLGQGPELLIRYENEEAVDDSQLPKDRFSAERLKGVDSTLKIQPAELGDSAVYLCASSLSGRTEAFFGQGTRLTVV.

CDR3 in DNA: TGTGCCAGCAGCTATGGGGGACTAGTGATAGAGACCCAGTACTTC. Its protein product is CASSYGGLVIETQYF. The V and J genes are TRBV7-9 and TRBJ2-5; 8 bases line up with TRBD2. With V trimmed by 4 bases and J by 4 bases, 8 bases remained unmatched. Looked up from germline, CDR1 is SEHNR and CDR2 is FQNEAQ (reference sequence). The CDR3 sequence is 15 residues long.

This chain connects TRBV5-1 to TRBJ2-2; 7 positions agree with TRBD2. The germline CDR1 and CDR2 sequences are SGHRS and YFSETQ. Trimming removed 4 bases from V and 3 bases from J; junction bases left unmatched: 6. The CDR3 is made up of 15 amino acids. The CDR3 here is CASSPRGGDTGELFF. DNA of the CDR3: TGCGCCAGCAGCCCGAGGGGAGGGGACACCGGGGAGCTGTTTTTT.

The chain combines TRBV7-3 with TRBJ2-1; D may be TRBD2 (5 bases). V was pared by 3 bases and J by 7 bases, with 13 bases between. This CDR3 has 14 amino acids. Germline V lookup: CDR1 SGHTA, CDR2 FQGTGA. As DNA, the CDR3 is TGTGCCAGCAGCTTGTCTCCGGGGATAAATGAGCAGTTCTTC. It translates to CASSLSPGINEQFF. Together with reference TRBV7-3 and TRBJ2-1, the CDR3 gives the full variable domain: GAGVSQTPSNKVTEKGKYVELRCDPISGHTALYWYRQSLGQGPEFLIYFQGTGAADDSGLPNDRFFAVRPEGSVSTLKIQRTERGDSAVYLCASSLSPGINEQFFGPGTRLTVL.

This clone was observed a handful of times. The chain links TRBV11-3 to TRBJ2-1, with D perhaps TRBD1 (5 bases). This CDR3 has 16 amino acids. Germline assignment: CDR1 SGHNT and CDR2 YENEEA. Trimming pared 4 bases from V and 1 base from J, leaving 14 bases between. The CDR3 nucleotides are TGTGCCAGCAGCTCCGGTTGGGCAGGGTCCTACAATGAGCAGTTCTTC. It yields the protein CASSSGWAGSYNEQFF.

This rearrangement joins TRBV3-1 (or the pseudogene TRBV3-2) to TRBJ1-2, with 10 nucleotides matching TRBD1. Germline V lookup: CDR1 LGHDT, CDR2 YNNKEL (reference sequence). CDR3 size: 16 residues. Trimming at V came to 4 bases and at J to 9 bases, leaving 14 bases not matched to a gene. CDR3 DNA: TGTGCCAGCAGCCCGGTGGCGACAGGGGGCGCCTTTAGCTACACCTTC. Protein sequence: CASSPVATGGAFSYTF.

CDR3 sequence (DNA): TGCGCCAGCAGCTTGGGGGTACAGGGGAGGACCGGGGAGCTGTTTTTT. The encoded protein is CASSLGVQGRTGELFF. V and J are TRBV5-1 and TRBJ2-2, with a possible D match to TRBD1 (7 bases). V was trimmed by 0 bases and J by 5 bases, leaving 14 bases between them. The CDR3 is made up of 16 amino acids. Germline CDR1 reads SGHRS; CDR2 reads YFSETQ.

The rearrangement uses TRBV3-1 (or the pseudogene TRBV3-2) and TRBJ1-1; maybe TRBD1 (6 bases). Between the trimmed V and J ends, which lost 3 bases and 5 bases, there was a span of 10 bases. The CDR3 is 13 residues long. CDR1 LGHDT and CDR2 YNNKEL come from the germline V gene (reference sequence). The CDR3: CASSHRQATEAFF. As DNA, the CDR3 is TGTGCCAGCAGCCATCGACAGGCGACTGAAGCTTTCTTT.